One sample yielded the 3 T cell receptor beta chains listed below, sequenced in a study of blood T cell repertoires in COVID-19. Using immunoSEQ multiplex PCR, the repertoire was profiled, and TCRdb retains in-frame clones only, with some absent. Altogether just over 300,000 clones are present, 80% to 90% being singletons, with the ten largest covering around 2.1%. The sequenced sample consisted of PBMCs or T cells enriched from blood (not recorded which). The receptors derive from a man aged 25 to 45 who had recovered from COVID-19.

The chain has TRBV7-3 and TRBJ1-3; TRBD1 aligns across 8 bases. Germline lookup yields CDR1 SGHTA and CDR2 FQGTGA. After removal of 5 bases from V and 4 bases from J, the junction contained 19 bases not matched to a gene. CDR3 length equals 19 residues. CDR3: CASSVGYTATGAGGNTIYF. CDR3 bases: TGTGCCAGCAGCGTAGGGTATACGGCGACAGGGGCTGGGGGAAACACCATATATTTT.

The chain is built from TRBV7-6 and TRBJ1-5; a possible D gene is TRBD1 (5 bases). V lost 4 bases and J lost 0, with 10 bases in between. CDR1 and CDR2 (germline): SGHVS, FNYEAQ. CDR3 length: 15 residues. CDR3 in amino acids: CASSSGSNSNQPQHF. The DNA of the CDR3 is TGTGCCAGCAGCTCAGGGTCAAATAGCAATCAGCCCCAGCATTTT.

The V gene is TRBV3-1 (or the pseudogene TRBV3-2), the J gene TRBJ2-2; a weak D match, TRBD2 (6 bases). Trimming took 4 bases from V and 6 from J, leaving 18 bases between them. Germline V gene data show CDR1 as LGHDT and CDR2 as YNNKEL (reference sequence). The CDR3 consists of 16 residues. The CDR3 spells CASSPVGAGRSGELFF. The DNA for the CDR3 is TGTGCCAGCAGCCCGGTCGGGGCAGGGAGGTCCGGGGAGCTGTTTTTT.